Following are 10 T cell receptor beta chains from one sample sequenced in a study of CD8 T cells in ankylosing spondylitis. TCRdb called the 5' RACE reads again in MiXCR, with one record for every CDR3 protein. The sample lists under 250,000 distinct CDR3 sequences, roughly 8.2% occurring once. The sample was blood, either unsorted or a sorted T cell fraction (not recorded which). Every receptor here comes from a female donor with ankylosing spondylitis or in good health (not recorded which).

This clonotype was found many times. The chain combines TRBV3-1 with TRBJ2-1; D perhaps matches TRBD1 (6 bases). Germline V gene lookup returns CDR1 LGHDT and CDR2 YNNKEL (reference sequence). V gave up 1 base and J gave up 9 bases, with 16 bases separating them. The length of the CDR3 is 15 residues. The DNA of the CDR3 is TGTGCCAGCAGCCAAGCGGAAACAGGGTTCAGTGAGCAGTTCTTC. Protein product: CASSQAETGFSEQFF.

This clonotype has at least ten counts. This chain links TRBV5-1 with TRBJ2-4, with TRBD1 matching over 9 bases. This CDR3 is built from 16 residues. Germline V gene sequence: CDR1 SGHRS, CDR2 YFSETQ. The junction had 8 bases not matched to a gene; V was cut back by 4 bases and J by 3 bases. CDR3 bases: TGCGCCAGCAGCCAAGGGACAGGGAGGGACAAAAACATTCAGTACTTC. It translates to CASSQGTGRDKNIQYF.

At least ten counts were recorded for this clonotype. J is TRBJ1-1 and V is TRBV6-5; 7 bases line up with TRBD1. This CDR3 has 14 amino acids. Germline loops: CDR1 MNHEY, CDR2 SVGAGI. V was clipped by 2 bases and J by 8 bases; unmatched bases: 8. The DNA for the CDR3 is TGTGCCAGCAGTTACAGGGGGCCGTCGATGGAAGCTTTCTTT. Amino acids: CASSYRGPSMEAFF.

Many counts were recorded for this clonotype. V usage is TRBV24-1 and J usage is TRBJ2-1; TRBD1 is a possible D gene (6 bases). This CDR3 is 16 amino acids long. CDR1 KGHDR and CDR2 SFDVKD come from the germline V gene. Trimming pared 2 bases from V and 4 bases from J, leaving 14 bases between. CDR3 amino acids: CATSDSGTTSYNEQFF. CDR3 sequence (DNA): TGTGCCACCAGTGATTCCGGGACAACTTCGTACAATGAGCAGTTCTTC.

The genes are TRBV7-8 and TRBJ2-5; 12 nucleotides align to TRBD2. This CDR3 region has 17 residues. The V gene end was trimmed by 3 bases and the J gene end by 3 bases; junction bases not matched to a gene: 8. Germline V gene lookup returns CDR1 SGHVS and CDR2 FQNEAQ. The CDR3 nucleotides are TGTGCCAGCAGCTTGATAGCGGGACTAGCGGGTAAAGAGACCCAGTACTTC. This translates into CASSLIAGLAGKETQYF.

This clonotype has a handful of counts. This rearrangement joins TRBV6-5 to TRBJ1-1, with a tentative D call TRBD1 (5 bases). Trimming stripped 0 bases from V and 6 bases from J, with 14 bases between. Germline V CDR1 and CDR2: MNHEY, SVGAGI. The length of the CDR3 is 15 residues. The DNA for the CDR3 is TGTGCCAGCAGTTACTCGATAGGCAGGGTCGCTGAAGCTTTCTTT. This gives the protein CASSYSIGRVAEAFF.

This clonotype was detected many times. The genes are TRBV20-1 and TRBJ2-7; 7 bases map to TRBD2. The ends lost 3 bases at V and 5 bases at J; junction bases unmatched: 10. The CDR3 is 14 amino acids. Germline values: CDR1 DFQATT, CDR2 SNEGSKA (reference sequence). The CDR3 loop is CSARSVGGINEQYF. The CDR3 bases are TGCAGTGCTAGGTCAGTGGGAGGGATCAACGAGCAGTACTTC.

This chain joins TRBV28 and TRBJ2-5; D ambiguous. The germline V gene has CDR1 MDHEN and CDR2 SYDVKM. The CDR3 has 12 residues. The ends were cut back, 5 bases at V and 7 bases at J, with 11 bases in the middle. The CDR3 loop is CASSLLLGTQYF. The DNA of the CDR3 is TGTGCCAGCAGTCTTTTGTTAGGGACCCAGTACTTC. The full variable domain, rest sourced from reference TRBV28 and TRBJ2-5, is DVKVTQSSRYLVKRTGEKVFLECVQDMDHENMFWYRQDPGLGLRLIYFSYDVKMKEKGDIPEGYSVSREKKERFSLILESASTNQTSMYLCASSLLLGTQYFGPGTRLLVL.

This clonotype showed up many times. The chain links TRBV10-3 to TRBJ1-2; 7 bases agree with TRBD1. The CDR3 has 19 residues. Germline trimming cut 2 bases from V and 3 bases from J; bases unmatched to any gene: 18. CDR1 is ENHRY and CDR2 is SYGVKD in the germline V gene. In DNA form, the CDR3 reads TGTGCCATCAGTGAGCCGCAAGGAGACAGGGCTTCTGGGGACTATGGCTACACCTTC. Its protein is CAISEPQGDRASGDYGYTF.

This clonotype showed up many times. The V call is TRBV7-8, the J call TRBJ2-5; D not certain. Trimming took 5 bases from V and 4 from J, leaving 11 bases between them. The CDR3 sequence is 13 residues long. From germline, CDR1 is SGHVS and CDR2 FQNEAQ. The CDR3, as DNA: TGTGCCAGCAGCCTATCAACAACAGAGACCCAGTACTTC. Translation gives CASSLSTTETQYF.